Presented here are 30 T cell receptor beta chains from one specimen sequenced in a study of shared clonotypes between healthy human individuals. TCRdb's copy holds only in-frame clones and misses some; the assay was immunoSEQ multiplex PCR. The table has about 2.4 million clones, around 94% seen once. Sequences were obtained from naive CD4+ T cells sorted from blood. Subset reported: CD45RA+ positively selected. The receptors were gathered from a man aged 18-30 years in good health.

The chain carries TRBV30 and TRBJ2-7, with D perhaps matching TRBD1 or TRBD2 (6 bases each). The V and J ends lost 6 bases and 3 bases respectively, with 18 bases between them. The CDR3 spans 14 residues. From germline, CDR1 is GTSNPN and CDR2 SVGIG (reference sequence). The CDR3 sequence is CACFKDGGVYEQYF. The CDR3 bases are TGTGCCTGCTTTAAAGACGGGGGCGTCTACGAGCAGTACTTC.

CDR3 nucleotide sequence: TGCGCCAGCAGCTTGGCCGGACAGGGTTTCCATGAGCAGTTCTTC. This codes for CASSLAGQGFHEQFF. The chain uses TRBV5-1 and TRBJ2-1; 8 bases are a match to TRBD1. This CDR3 has 15 amino acids. Trimming removed 0 bases from V and 8 bases from J; junction bases left unmatched: 7. From germline, CDR1 is SGHRS and CDR2 YFSETQ.

The V and J genes are TRBV27 and TRBJ1-1; no clear D. Trimming took off 7 bases at V and 0 bases at J, with 9 bases between the two ends. Germline V gene lookup returns CDR1 MNHEY and CDR2 SMNVEV (reference sequence). This CDR3 is 13 amino acids long. The CDR3 bases are TGTGCCAGCACAGCAGAGATGAACACTGAAGCTTTCTTT. It encodes CASTAEMNTEAFF.

V and J are TRBV15 and TRBJ1-4; no definite D call. Germline-derived CDR1 and CDR2 are LNHNV and YYDKDF (reference sequence). The CDR3 contains 15 residues. V was shortened by 0 bases and J by 8 bases, with 13 bases between the two germline ends. Here the CDR3 reads CATSREGQVAEKLFF. The CDR3 coding sequence is TGTGCCACCAGCAGAGAAGGGCAGGTTGCCGAAAAACTGTTTTTT.

This sequence joins TRBV2 and TRBJ2-5; D perhaps matches TRBD2 (6 bases). V was shortened by 2 bases and J by 7 bases, with 14 bases between the two germline ends. Germline V gene lookup returns CDR1 SNHLY and CDR2 FYNNEI. This CDR3 region has 14 residues. The CDR3 sequence is CASSELAGLATQYF. The CDR3 DNA follows: TGTGCCAGCAGTGAACTTGCGGGACTGGCGACCCAGTACTTC.

Regarding this clone: In the same sample, other DNA sequences code for this CDR3. The chain is built from TRBV6-4 and TRBJ1-1, with D maybe TRBD1 (5 bases). Trimming removed 5 bases at V and 0 bases at J, with 7 bases between. CDR1 MRHNA and CDR2 SNTAGT come from the germline V gene. The CDR3 totals 13 residues. The chain's CDR3 is CASSRGLNTEAFF. The CDR3 DNA sequence: TGTGCCAGCAGTAGGGGTCTGAACACTGAAGCTTTCTTT.

The chain uses TRBV6-1 and TRBJ1-2; no firm D call. Germline values: CDR1 MNHNS, CDR2 SASEGT. CDR3 length equals 12 residues. With 1 base removed from V and 7 bases from J, the gap between germline ends came to 7 bases. The CDR3, as DNA: TGTGCCAGCAGTGAAGTGGCTGCTGGCTACACCTTC. Its protein is CASSEVAAGYTF.

The chain carries TRBV6-5 and TRBJ2-4; 10 bases align to TRBD2. In germline, CDR1 is MNHEY, CDR2 SVGAGI. The V and J ends lost 6 bases and 5 bases, in that order; junction bases with no gene match: 4. The CDR3 spans 14 residues. As DNA, the CDR3 is TGTGCCAGCAGAGCGGGAGGGATTGAAAACATTCAGTACTTC. As protein: CASRAGGIENIQYF.

Worth noting for this clone: The identical CDR3 is also encoded by other nucleotide sequences in the sample. The V call is TRBV19, the J call TRBJ2-7; possibly TRBD1 for D (6 bases). Per germline, CDR1 LNHDA and CDR2 SQIVND (reference sequence). V shed 3 bases and J shed 1 base, with 10 bases lying between them. The CDR3 spans 14 residues. The CDR3 protein is CASSIGRGSYEQYF. CDR3 DNA: TGTGCCAGTAGTATTGGCAGGGGATCCTACGAGCAGTACTTC.

The CDR3 reads CASSLTSGGRGRNEQFF. The CDR3 nucleotides read TGTGCCAGCAGCCTGACTAGCGGGGGGCGGGGCCGCAATGAGCAGTTCTTC. This chain links TRBV5-4 with TRBJ2-1; 13 bases are a match to TRBD2. The length of the CDR3 is 17 residues. Trimming at V came to 4 bases and at J to 6 bases, leaving 10 bases not matched to a gene. Per the germline V gene, CDR1 is SGHNT and CDR2 is YYREEE (reference sequence).

This clone occurred once. The chain combines TRBV19 with TRBJ1-2; 7 nucleotides align to TRBD1. The V segment lost 4 bases and the J segment 3 bases; nucleotides outside the gene matches: 2. CDR3 length: 13 residues. The V gene's germline CDR1 is LNHDA and CDR2 SQIVND (reference sequence). CDR3 amino acids: CASSTDRDYGYTF. DNA of the CDR3: TGTGCCAGTAGTACAGACAGGGACTATGGCTACACCTTC.

For this clone: At the DNA level, this CDR3 is encoded by other sequences in the same sample as well. The chain has TRBV18 and TRBJ2-5, with D maybe TRBD1 (6 bases). V shed 3 bases and J shed 1 base, with 9 bases lying between them. Germline assignment: CDR1 KGHSH and CDR2 LQKENI. The CDR3 runs 14 residues. The CDR3 sequence: CASSPYRAQETQYF. The CDR3 nucleotides read TGTGCCAGCTCACCCTACAGGGCCCAAGAGACCCAGTACTTC. Full variable domain (remainder filled in from reference TRBV18 and TRBJ2-5): NAGVMQNPRHLVRRRGQEARLRCSPMKGHSHVYWYRQLPEEGLKFMVYLQKENIIDESGMPKERFSAEFPKEGPSILRIQQVVRGDSAAYFCASSPYRAQETQYFGPGTRLLVL.

The chain links TRBV2 to TRBJ2-5; 16 positions agree with TRBD2. Per the germline V gene, CDR1 is SNHLY and CDR2 is FYNNEI. The V and J ends lost 3 bases and 5 bases, in that order; junction bases with no gene match: 9. The CDR3 is 18 residues long. The CDR3 region has the DNA TGTGCCAGCAGTGAGGGGACTAGCGGGGGGGCCCGGTTCGAGACCCAGTACTTC. Its protein is CASSEGTSGGARFETQYF.

The chain carries TRBV4-1 and TRBJ1-5; D is undetermined. With 3 bases removed from V and 4 bases from J, the gap between germline ends came to 7 bases. CDR3 length: 13 residues. The germline V gene encodes CDR1 MGHRA and CDR2 YSYEKL. The CDR3 nucleotides are TGCGCCAGCAGCCAGGGGTTTAATCAGCCCCAGCATTTT. Translating gives CASSQGFNQPQHF.

This chain links TRBV6-5 with TRBJ1-4; a weak D match, TRBD1 (5 bases). The CDR3 extends over 12 amino acids. Germline values: CDR1 MNHEY, CDR2 SVGAGI. Trimming took 5 bases from V and 7 from J, leaving 8 bases between them. CDR3 amino acids: CASSRQGEKLFF. The DNA for the CDR3 is TGTGCCAGCAGTCGTCAGGGTGAAAAACTGTTTTTT.

The rearrangement joins TRBV19 to TRBJ1-5; 9 nucleotides line up with TRBD1. The length of the CDR3 is 19 residues. Looked up from germline, CDR1 is LNHDA and CDR2 is SQIVND (reference sequence). The junction had 19 bases not matched to a gene; V was cut back by 5 bases and J by 5 bases. The CDR3 region is CASSVGPGQGLFRDQPQHF. In DNA, the CDR3 is TGTGCCAGTAGTGTCGGTCCGGGACAGGGCCTATTTCGTGATCAGCCCCAGCATTTT.

This clone was found once. The J gene is TRBJ1-2, the V gene TRBV9; a possible D gene is TRBD1 (5 bases). V lost 0 bases to trimming and J lost 5 bases, with 17 bases between them. Germline V CDR1 and CDR2: SGDLS, YYNGEE. This CDR3 region has 16 residues. The CDR3 bases are TGTGCCAGCAGCGTAGAGTCTGAGGGGAGGGGATATGGCTACACCTTC. Its translation is CASSVESEGRGYGYTF.

The V call is TRBV4-3, the J call TRBJ2-3; 11 bases agree with TRBD2. After removal of 3 bases from V and 12 bases from J, the junction contained 17 bases not matched to a gene. Germline V CDR1 and CDR2: LGHNA, YSLEER. There are 17 residues in the CDR3. The DNA of the CDR3 is TGCGCCAGCAGCCAGGACTTCGGGACTAGCGGAGGGGGCCTCCAGTATTTT. It yields the protein CASSQDFGTSGGGLQYF.

In DNA, the CDR3 is TGCAGCGTTGGACCGGGGGGGGCTGTTCAAGAGACCCAGTACTTC. Translation gives CSVGPGGAVQETQYF. The V call is TRBV29-1, the J call TRBJ2-5; TRBD2 matches 8 bases. Germline V lookup: CDR1 SQVTM, CDR2 ANQGSEA. J gave up 2 bases and V 4 bases, and 9 bases lay outside the gene matches. The CDR3 is made up of 15 amino acids. The full variable domain, completed using reference TRBV29-1 and TRBJ2-5, is SAVISQKPSRDICQRGTSLTIQCQVDSQVTMMFWYRQQPGQSLTLIATANQGSEATYESGFVIDKFPISRPNLTFSTLTVSNMSPEDSSIYLCSVGPGGAVQETQYFGPGTRLLVL.

As to this clone: In the same sample, other DNA sequences code for this CDR3. This rearrangement joins TRBV7-9 to TRBJ1-2, with 8 bases identical to TRBD1. This CDR3 region has 15 residues. CDR1 and CDR2 (germline): SEHNR, FQNEAQ (reference sequence). V dropped 1 base and J dropped 0; count of bases not matched to a gene: 1. The CDR3, as DNA: TGTGCCAGCAGCTTAGGACAGGGGACTAACTATGGCTACACCTTC. It encodes CASSLGQGTNYGYTF.

This clone has a single count. The genes are TRBV2 and TRBJ1-4; TRBD1 matches at 9 bases. The CDR3 contains 13 residues. The trim removed 10 bases at V and 8 bases at J, leaving 8 bases unmatched. Germline lookup yields CDR1 SNHLY and CDR2 FYNNEI. This CDR3 is CATPGQGEEKLFF. CDR3 nucleotide sequence: TGTGCCACCCCGGGACAGGGAGAAGAAAAACTGTTTTTT.

The chain carries TRBV6-6 and TRBJ2-5; 11 bases line up with TRBD1. J gave up 4 bases and V 10 bases, and 8 bases lay outside the gene matches. The CDR3 runs 14 residues. Germline CDR1 is MNHNY and CDR2 is SVGAGI (reference sequence). CDR3 nucleotides: TGTGCCACCAACCCCGGGACAGGGGGAGAGACCCAGTACTTC. Amino acids: CATNPGTGGETQYF.

Turning to this clone: One end of the junction does not line up with germline, which may come from a read error. The rearrangement links TRBV7-7 to TRBJ2-1, with TRBD2 matching over 9 bases. This CDR3 comprises 16 residues. Germline CDR1 reads SSHAT; CDR2 reads FNYEAQ (reference sequence). CDR3 nucleotide sequence: TGTGCTAGCAGCGGGGGGTCTGGGGGGTCAGTCAATGAGCAGTTCTTC. It specifies CASSGGSGGSVNEQFF. The full variable domain, its missing parts supplied by reference TRBV7-7 and TRBJ2-1, is GAGVSQSPRYKVTKRGQDVTLRCDPISSHATLYWYQQALGQGPEFLTYFNYEAQPDKSGLPSDRFSAERPEGSISTLTIQRTEQRDSAMYRCASSGGSGGSVNEQFFGPGTRLTVL.

The V call is TRBV28, the J call TRBJ2-1; 9 bases match TRBD1. The J segment lost 3 bases and the V segment lost 5 bases, leaving 5 bases of the junction unmatched. Looked up from germline, CDR1 is MDHEN and CDR2 is SYDVKM. This CDR3 is 15 amino acids long. The CDR3 DNA sequence: TGTGCCAGCAGTACAGGGGGCACGAACTACAATGAGCAGTTCTTC. Protein: CASSTGGTNYNEQFF.

The J gene is TRBJ2-5, the V gene TRBV7-2; 10 bases are a match to TRBD2. Germline CDR1 is SGHTA and CDR2 is FQGNSA. The CDR3 has 15 amino acids. J was trimmed by 6 bases and V by 4 bases; bases with no gene match: 8. The CDR3 reads CASSSLAGLGKTQYF. The CDR3, as DNA: TGTGCCAGCAGCTCACTAGCGGGGCTCGGGAAGACCCAGTACTTC.

This clone was observed once. This rearrangement joins TRBV10-3 to TRBJ1-4; unclear D gene. Germline CDR1 ENHRY, CDR2 SYGVKD. The V gene lost 3 bases and the J gene lost 0 bases, with 11 bases spanning the gap. This CDR3 spans 16 amino acids. CDR3: CAISESQLATNEKLFF. The CDR3 coding sequence is TGTGCCATCAGTGAAAGTCAGCTCGCAACTAATGAAAAACTGTTTTTT.

The V call is TRBV4-1, the J call TRBJ2-7; TRBD2 matches 10 bases. With 1 base clipped from V and 3 bases from J, the junction kept 3 bases outside the gene matches. CDR3 length equals 15 residues. Germline CDR1 MGHRA, CDR2 YSYEKL. The DNA for the CDR3 is TGCGCCAGCAGCCAAGTAACTAGCGGGAACTACGAGCAGTACTTC. This translates into CASSQVTSGNYEQYF.

The rearrangement joins TRBV7-2 to TRBJ2-7; 12 bases map to TRBD1. V was pared by 1 base and J by 5 bases, with 6 bases of the junction left unmatched. From germline, CDR1 is SGHTA and CDR2 FQGNSA. The CDR3 is 16 amino acids. The CDR3 reads CASSLGWGQGADEQYF. The CDR3 nucleotides read TGTGCCAGCAGCTTAGGGTGGGGACAGGGGGCGGACGAGCAGTACTTC.

The gene calls are TRBV9 and TRBJ1-5, with D maybe TRBD1 (5 bases). Germline CDR1 reads SGDLS; CDR2 reads YYNGEE. There are 14 residues in the CDR3. The V end was cut by 0 bases, the J end by 7 bases, with 11 bases between. CDR3 sequence reads: CASSVGGTGQPQHF. The CDR3 bases are TGTGCCAGCAGCGTAGGAGGGACGGGACAGCCCCAGCATTTT.

The chain has TRBV28 and TRBJ2-1; the match to TRBD2 covers 8 bases. CDR3 length equals 15 residues. V lost 7 bases and J lost 0; bases outside the gene matches: 5. Germline CDR1 is MDHEN and CDR2 is SYDVKM. The CDR3 here is CASTQRGSSYNEQFF. The DNA of the CDR3 is TGTGCCAGCACCCAGCGGGGGAGCTCCTACAATGAGCAGTTCTTC.